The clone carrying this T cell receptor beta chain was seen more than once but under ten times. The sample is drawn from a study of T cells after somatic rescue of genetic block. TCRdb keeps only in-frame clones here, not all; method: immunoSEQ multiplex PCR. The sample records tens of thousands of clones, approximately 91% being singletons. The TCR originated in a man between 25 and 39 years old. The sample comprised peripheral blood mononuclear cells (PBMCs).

The CDR3 loop reads CAWSLREVSQHF. As DNA, the CDR3 is TGTGCCTGGAGTCTCCGGGAGGTGTCCCAGCATTTT. The V and J genes are TRBV30 and TRBJ1-5; D is uncertain. The germline V gene has CDR1 GTSNPN and CDR2 SVGIG (reference sequence). This CDR3 contains 12 residues. V gave up 2 bases and J gave up 11 bases, with 13 bases separating them. Filled out from reference TRBV30 and TRBJ1-5, the complete variable domain reads SQTIHQWPATLVQPVGSPLSLECTVEGTSNPNLYWYRQAAGRGLQLLFYSVGIGQISSEVPQNLSASRPQDRQFILSSKKLLLSDSGFYLCAWSLREVSQHFGDGTRLSIL.